Relative to its sample, the clone carrying this TCR beta chain is medium-sized. Its target is not known. The entry originates in a study of sequential checkpoint blockade in melanoma. The wider study: After both sequences, patients received maintenance nivolumab. Findings of the study overall: Rising tumor T-cell fraction and clonality meant about 30 times likelier benefit. Mutational load did not correlate with tumor T-cell fraction or clonality.

Indicated treatment: randomized to nivolumab then ipilimumab (arm A) or the reverse (arm B). This CDR3 has 15 amino acids. Germline trimming cut 5 bases from V and 5 bases from J; bases unmatched to any gene: 9. Germline V CDR1 and CDR2: SGDLS, YYNGEE. Sequenced by immunoSEQ multiplex PCR; TCRdb stores in-frame clones only, minus some. There are nearly 2,500 clones in the sample; about 15% occur only once, and about a sixth lies in the top ten. J is TRBJ1-4 and V is TRBV9; TRBD1 agrees at 7 bases. The material sequenced was tumor tissue (inferred from file names), taken from a patient given nivolumab and ipilimumab in sequence. The sequence came from a human donor with melanoma. CDR3 protein: CASSPRTGSNEKLFF. The DNA for the CDR3 is TGTGCCAGCAGTCCCAGGACAGGCTCGAATGAAAAACTGTTTTTT.